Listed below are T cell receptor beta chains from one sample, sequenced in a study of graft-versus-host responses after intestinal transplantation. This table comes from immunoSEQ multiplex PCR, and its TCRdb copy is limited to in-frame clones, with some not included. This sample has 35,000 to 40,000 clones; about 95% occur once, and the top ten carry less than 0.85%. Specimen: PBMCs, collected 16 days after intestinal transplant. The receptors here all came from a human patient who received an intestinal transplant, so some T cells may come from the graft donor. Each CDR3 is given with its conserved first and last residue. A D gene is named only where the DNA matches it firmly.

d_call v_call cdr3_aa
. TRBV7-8 CASSLGSSIEAFF
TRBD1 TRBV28 CASRPGQGGPWGEQYF
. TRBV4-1 CASSQEEYSYEQYF
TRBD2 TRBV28 CASSPLAGTANEQFF
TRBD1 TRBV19 CATRDRDSGANVLTF
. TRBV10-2 CASRPGPGANVLTF
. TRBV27 CASSTRFRSYNSPLHF
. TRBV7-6 CASSLAGGSTDTQYF
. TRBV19 CASSQTVFYGYTF
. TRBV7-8 CASSLGGGMNSPLHF
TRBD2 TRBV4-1 CASSPSGSGADTQYF
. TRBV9 CASSVDASPYEQYF
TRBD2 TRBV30 CAWTLAGTYNEQFF
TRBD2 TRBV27 CASSLRALRETSGRDTQYF
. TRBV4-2 CASSPSPGGEQFF
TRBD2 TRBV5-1 CASSLADGGAYEQYF
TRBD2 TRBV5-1 CASSLDLAGSSGANVLTF
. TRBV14 CASSQGFNTEAFF
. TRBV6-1 CASVNPSEAFF
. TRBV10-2 CASRGGAEETQYF
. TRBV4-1 CASSQPLGAEQFF
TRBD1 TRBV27 CASSQPAGGRTEAFF
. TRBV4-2 CASSQDPGTANEQFF
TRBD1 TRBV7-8 CASILGGGQGAEEKLFF
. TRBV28 CASRGGGEKLFF
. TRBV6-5 CASRGLHSLHF
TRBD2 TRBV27 CASSSGTSGRHREQFF
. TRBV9 CASSVQGSQETQYF